The subject of this entry is one T cell receptor beta chain. The antigen is unknown. This entry comes from a study of vaccination effects on CD4 cells after COVID-19. This CDR3 is 15 amino acids long. The V end lost 2 bases, the J end lost 5 bases, and 14 bases lay between the germline ends. Germline-derived CDR1 and CDR2 are SGHNT and YYREEE (reference sequence). Clones were read by immunoSEQ multiplex PCR, and TCRdb kept only the in-frame ones, dropping some. The sample records 50,000 or so clones, 79% being singletons. Pools of viral peptides were used by the ViraFEST assay to expand antigen-specific CD4+ T cells ahead of sequencing. Investigators separated out CD4+ T cells once less than 11 days of culture had passed. Recipients of the vaccine had no prior SARS-CoV-2 infection and negative nucleocapsid antibodies. IL-2 medium took the place of half the medium on both days 3 and 7. General study results and limits: Long after vaccination, the clones induced by infection and by vaccine shrank markedly in size. Convalescent patients in the study were few, and early post-infection timepoints were absent.

The V call is TRBV5-4, the J call TRBJ2-1, with D perhaps matching TRBD2 (6 bases). Sequences were derived from CD4+ T cells from PBMCs cultured with HCoV-OC43 spike peptides, sampled before COVID-19 vaccination. Described subset: HCoV-OC43 spike overlapping peptide pool stimulation. The sequence derives from a human donor who received a COVID-19 vaccine. As DNA, the CDR3 is TGTGCCAGCAGCTTATCATTCGGCGGGAACAATGAGCAGTTCTTC. The encoded protein is CASSLSFGGNNEQFF.